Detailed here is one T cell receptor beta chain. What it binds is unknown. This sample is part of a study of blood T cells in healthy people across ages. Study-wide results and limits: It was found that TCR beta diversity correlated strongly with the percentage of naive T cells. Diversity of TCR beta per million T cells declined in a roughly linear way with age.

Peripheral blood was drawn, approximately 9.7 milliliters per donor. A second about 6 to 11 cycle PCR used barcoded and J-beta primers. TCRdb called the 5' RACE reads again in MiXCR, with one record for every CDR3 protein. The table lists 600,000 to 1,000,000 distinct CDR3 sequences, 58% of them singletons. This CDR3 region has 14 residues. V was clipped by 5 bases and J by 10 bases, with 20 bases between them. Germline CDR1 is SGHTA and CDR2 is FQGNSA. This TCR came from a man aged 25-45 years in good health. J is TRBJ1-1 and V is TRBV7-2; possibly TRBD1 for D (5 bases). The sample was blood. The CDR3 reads CASSAETGAVRAFF. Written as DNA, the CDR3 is TGTGCCAGCAGCGCAGAAACCGGGGCTGTGAGAGCTTTCTTT.